This T cell receptor beta chain was profiled in a study of T cells in tumors after PD-1 blockade. Repertoires were generated with immunoSEQ multiplex PCR, while TCRdb's copy carries only in-frame clones and drops some. The repertoire has 30,000 to 35,000 clones, approximately 73% of them found once; the top ten carry around 40%. This clone was seen a few times. Germline values: CDR1 SEHNR, CDR2 FQNEAQ (reference sequence). The CDR3 loop spans 15 amino acids. V lost 3 bases to trimming and J lost 1 base, with 12 bases between them. This clonotype was obtained from a human donor with basal cell carcinoma. J is TRBJ1-1 and V is TRBV7-9; maybe TRBD1 (6 bases). Sequenced here: PBMCs, sampled after anti-PD-1 treatment. The CDR3 reads CASSFDRIGNTEAFF. The CDR3 DNA reads TGTGCCAGCAGCTTTGACAGGATTGGGAACACTGAAGCTTTCTTT.